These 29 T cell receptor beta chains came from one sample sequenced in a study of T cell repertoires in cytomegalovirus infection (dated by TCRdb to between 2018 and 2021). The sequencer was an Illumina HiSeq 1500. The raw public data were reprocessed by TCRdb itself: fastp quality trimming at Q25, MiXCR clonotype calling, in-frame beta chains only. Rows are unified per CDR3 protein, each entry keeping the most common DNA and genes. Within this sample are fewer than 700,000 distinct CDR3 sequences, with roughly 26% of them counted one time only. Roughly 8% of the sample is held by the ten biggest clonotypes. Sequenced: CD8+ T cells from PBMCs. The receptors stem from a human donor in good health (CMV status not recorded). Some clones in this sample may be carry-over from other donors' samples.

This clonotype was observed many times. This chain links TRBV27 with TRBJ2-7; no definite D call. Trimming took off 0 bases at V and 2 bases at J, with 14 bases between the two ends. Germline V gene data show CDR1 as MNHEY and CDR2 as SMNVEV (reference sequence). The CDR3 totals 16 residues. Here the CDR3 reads CASSLSPDGMAYEQYF. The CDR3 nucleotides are TGTGCCAGCAGTTTATCGCCTGATGGGATGGCCTACGAGCAGTACTTC.

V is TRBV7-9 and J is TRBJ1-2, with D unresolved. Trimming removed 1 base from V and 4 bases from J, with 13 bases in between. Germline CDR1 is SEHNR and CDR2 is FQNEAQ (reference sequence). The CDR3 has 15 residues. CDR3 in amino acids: CASSLDPPGLYGYTF. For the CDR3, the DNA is TGTGCCAGCAGCTTAGATCCTCCAGGACTCTATGGCTACACCTTC.

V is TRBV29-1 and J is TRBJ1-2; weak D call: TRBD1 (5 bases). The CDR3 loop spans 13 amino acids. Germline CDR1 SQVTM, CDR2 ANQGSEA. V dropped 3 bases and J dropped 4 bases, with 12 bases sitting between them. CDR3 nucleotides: TGCAGCGTTGACCGAGGGGTTACCTATGGCTACACCTTC. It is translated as CSVDRGVTYGYTF.

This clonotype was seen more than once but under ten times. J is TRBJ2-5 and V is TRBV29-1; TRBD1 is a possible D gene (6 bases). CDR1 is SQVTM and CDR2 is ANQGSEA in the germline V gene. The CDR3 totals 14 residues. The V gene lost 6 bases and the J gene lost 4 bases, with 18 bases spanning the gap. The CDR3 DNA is TGCAGCGTCTTTGGGAAGGGGGAAGTAGAGACCCAGTACTTC. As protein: CSVFGKGEVETQYF.

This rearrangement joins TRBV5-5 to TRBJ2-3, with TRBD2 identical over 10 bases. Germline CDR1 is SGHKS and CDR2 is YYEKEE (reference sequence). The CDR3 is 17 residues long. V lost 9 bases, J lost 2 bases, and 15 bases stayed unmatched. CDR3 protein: CAISSQRGGSPTDTQYF. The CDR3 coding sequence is TGTGCCATCAGTTCTCAGCGGGGGGGCTCTCCCACAGATACGCAGTATTTT.

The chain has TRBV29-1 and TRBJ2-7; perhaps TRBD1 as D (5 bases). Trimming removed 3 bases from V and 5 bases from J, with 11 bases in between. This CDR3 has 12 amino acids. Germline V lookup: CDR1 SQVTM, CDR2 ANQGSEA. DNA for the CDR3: TGCAGCGTTGACAGGGTATCGGACGAGCAGTACGTC. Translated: CSVDRVSDEQYV.

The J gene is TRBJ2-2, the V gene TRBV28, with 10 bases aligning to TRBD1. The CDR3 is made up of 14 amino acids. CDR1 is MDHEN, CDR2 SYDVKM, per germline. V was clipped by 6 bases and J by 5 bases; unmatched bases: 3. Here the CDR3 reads CASRGQGWTGELFF. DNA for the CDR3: TGTGCCAGCAGGGGACAGGGGTGGACCGGGGAGCTGTTTTTT.

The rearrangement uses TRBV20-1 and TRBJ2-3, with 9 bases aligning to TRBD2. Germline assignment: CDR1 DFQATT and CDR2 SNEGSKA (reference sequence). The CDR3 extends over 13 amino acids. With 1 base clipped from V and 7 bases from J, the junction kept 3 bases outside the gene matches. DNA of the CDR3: TGCAGTGCTAGAGGACTAGCGGAGTATACGCAGTATTTT. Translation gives CSARGLAEYTQYF.

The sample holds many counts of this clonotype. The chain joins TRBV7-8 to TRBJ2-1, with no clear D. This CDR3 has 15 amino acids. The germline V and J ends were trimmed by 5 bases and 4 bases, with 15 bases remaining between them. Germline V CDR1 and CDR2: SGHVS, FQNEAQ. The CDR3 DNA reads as TGTGCCAGCAGCCCAACCATCCTAGTATACAATGAGCAGTTCTTC. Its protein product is CASSPTILVYNEQFF.

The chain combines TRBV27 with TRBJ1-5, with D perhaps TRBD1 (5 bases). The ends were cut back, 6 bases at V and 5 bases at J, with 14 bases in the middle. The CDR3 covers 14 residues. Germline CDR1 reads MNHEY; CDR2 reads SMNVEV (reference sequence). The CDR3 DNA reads TGTGCCAGCAGGAGGGGAACCGGGGATCAGCCCCAGCATTTT. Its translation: CASRRGTGDQPQHF.

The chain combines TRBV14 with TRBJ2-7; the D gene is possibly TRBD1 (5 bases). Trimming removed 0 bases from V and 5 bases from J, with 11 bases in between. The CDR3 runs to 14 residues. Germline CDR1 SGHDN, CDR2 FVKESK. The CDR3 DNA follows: TGTGCCAGCAGCCAAGATGTAGCAGGGAACGAGCAGTACGTC. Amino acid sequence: CASSQDVAGNEQYV.

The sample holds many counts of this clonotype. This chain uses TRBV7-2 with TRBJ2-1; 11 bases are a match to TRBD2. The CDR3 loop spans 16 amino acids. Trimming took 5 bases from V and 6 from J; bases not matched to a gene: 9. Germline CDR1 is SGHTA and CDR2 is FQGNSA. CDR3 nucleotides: TGTGCCAGCAGCGCCACTAGCGGGGGTCTTCGCAATGAGCAGTTCTTC. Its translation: CASSATSGGLRNEQFF.

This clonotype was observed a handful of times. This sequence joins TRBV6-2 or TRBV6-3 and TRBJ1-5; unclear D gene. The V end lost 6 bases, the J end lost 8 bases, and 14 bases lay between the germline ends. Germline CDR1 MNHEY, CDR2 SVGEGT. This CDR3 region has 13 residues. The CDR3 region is CASSETLGEPQHF. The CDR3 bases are TGTGCCAGCAGCGAGACTCTCGGAGAGCCCCAGCATTTT.

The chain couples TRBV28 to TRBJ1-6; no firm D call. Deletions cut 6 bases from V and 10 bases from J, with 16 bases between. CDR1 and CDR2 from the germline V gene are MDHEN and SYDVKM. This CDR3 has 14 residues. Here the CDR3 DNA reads TGTGCCAGCAGCCTACCTCCTGTAGACTCACCCCTCCACTTT. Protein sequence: CASSLPPVDSPLHF.

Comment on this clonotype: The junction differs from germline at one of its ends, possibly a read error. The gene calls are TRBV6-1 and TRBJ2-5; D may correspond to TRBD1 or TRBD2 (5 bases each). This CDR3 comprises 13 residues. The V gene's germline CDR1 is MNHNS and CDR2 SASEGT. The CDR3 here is CVSSIGAVETQYF. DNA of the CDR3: TGTGTCAGCAGTATCGGGGCGGTTGAGACCCAGTACTTC.

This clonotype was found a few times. This chain's CDR3 is CASSLKAGFNQPQHF. DNA of the CDR3: TGTGCCAGCAGCCTCAAGGCAGGCTTCAATCAGCCCCAGCATTTT. The rearrangement uses TRBV7-8 and TRBJ1-5; D ambiguous. This CDR3 contains 15 residues. The V gene's germline CDR1 is SGHVS and CDR2 FQNEAQ. Trimming stripped 5 bases from V and 3 bases from J, with 14 bases between.

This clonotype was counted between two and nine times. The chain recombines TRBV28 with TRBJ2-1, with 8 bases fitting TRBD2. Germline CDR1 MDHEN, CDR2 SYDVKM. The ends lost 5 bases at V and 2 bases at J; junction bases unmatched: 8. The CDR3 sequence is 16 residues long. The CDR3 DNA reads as TGTGCCAGCAGTGGGCTTAGCGGGGATCCCTACAATGAGCAGTTCTTC. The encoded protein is CASSGLSGDPYNEQFF.

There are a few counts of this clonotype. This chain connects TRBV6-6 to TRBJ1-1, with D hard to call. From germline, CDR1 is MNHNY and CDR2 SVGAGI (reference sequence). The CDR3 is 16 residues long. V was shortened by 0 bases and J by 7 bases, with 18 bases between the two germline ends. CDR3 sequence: CASSYSPGSLWGEAFF. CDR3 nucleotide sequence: TGTGCCAGCAGTTACTCTCCGGGCTCACTCTGGGGTGAAGCTTTCTTT.

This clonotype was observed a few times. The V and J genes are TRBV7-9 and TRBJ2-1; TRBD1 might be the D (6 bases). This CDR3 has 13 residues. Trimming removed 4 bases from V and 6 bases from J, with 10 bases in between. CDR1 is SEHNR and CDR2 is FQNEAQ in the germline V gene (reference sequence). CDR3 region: CASSYYRVNEQFF. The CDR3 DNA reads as TGTGCCAGCAGCTACTACAGGGTCAATGAGCAGTTCTTC.

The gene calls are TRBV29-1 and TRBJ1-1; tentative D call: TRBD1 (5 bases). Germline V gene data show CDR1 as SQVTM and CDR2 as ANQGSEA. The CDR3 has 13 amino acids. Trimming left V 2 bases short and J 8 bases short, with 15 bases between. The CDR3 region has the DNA TGCAGCGTTGAATGGGCAGTCCCAGGGGAAGCTTTCTTT. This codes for CSVEWAVPGEAFF.

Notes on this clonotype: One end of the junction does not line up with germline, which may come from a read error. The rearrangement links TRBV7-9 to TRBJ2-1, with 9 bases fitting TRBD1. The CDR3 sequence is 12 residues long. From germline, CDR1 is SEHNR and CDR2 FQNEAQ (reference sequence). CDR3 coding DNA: TGTGCCAGCAGCTTAGCGGACAGGGGTGGGGTCTTC. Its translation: CASSLADRGGVF.

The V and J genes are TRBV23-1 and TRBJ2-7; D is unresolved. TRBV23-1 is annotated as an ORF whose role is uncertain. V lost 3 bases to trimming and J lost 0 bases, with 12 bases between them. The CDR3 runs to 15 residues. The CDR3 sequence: CASSHPHEASYEQYV. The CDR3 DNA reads TGCGCCAGCAGTCACCCTCATGAGGCCTCCTACGAGCAGTACGTC.

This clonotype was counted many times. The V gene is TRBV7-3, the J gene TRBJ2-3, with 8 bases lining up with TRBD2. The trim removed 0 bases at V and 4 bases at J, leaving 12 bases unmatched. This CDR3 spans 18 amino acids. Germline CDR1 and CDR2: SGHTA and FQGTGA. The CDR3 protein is CASSLTKGTRDLADTQYF. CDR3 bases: TGTGCCAGCAGCTTAACTAAGGGGACTAGAGATTTAGCAGATACGCAGTATTTT.

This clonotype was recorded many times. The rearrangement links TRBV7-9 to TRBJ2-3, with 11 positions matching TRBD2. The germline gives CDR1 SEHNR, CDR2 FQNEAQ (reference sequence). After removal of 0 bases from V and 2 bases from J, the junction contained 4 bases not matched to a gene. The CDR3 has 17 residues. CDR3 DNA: TGTGCCAGCAGCTTAGCAGGGACTAGCGGTTACACAGATACGCAGTATTTT. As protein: CASSLAGTSGYTDTQYF. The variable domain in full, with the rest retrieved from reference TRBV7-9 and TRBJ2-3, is DTGVSQNPRHKITKRGQNVTFRCDPISEHNRLYWYRQTLGQGPEFLTYFQNEAQLEKSRLLSDRFSAERPKGSFSTLEIQRTEQGDSAMYLCASSLAGTSGYTDTQYFGPGTRLTVL.

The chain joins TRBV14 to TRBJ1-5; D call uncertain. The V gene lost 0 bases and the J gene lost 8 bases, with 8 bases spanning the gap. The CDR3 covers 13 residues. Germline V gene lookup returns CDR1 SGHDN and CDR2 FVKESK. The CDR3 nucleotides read TGTGCCAGCAGCCAAGATCTAGTAGAGCCCCAGCATTTT. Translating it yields CASSQDLVEPQHF.

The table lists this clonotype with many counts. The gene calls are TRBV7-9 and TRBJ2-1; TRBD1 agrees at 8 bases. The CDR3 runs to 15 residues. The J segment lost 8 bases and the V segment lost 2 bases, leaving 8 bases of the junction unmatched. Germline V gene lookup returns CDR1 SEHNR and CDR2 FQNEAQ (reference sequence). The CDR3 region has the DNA TGTGCCAGCAGCTTATCAGGGGGCCCTTGGGATGAGCAGTTCTTC. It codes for CASSLSGGPWDEQFF.

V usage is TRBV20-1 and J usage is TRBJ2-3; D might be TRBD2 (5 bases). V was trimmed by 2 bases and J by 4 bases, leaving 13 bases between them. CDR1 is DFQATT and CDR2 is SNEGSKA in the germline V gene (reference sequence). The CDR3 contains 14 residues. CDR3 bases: TGCAGTGCTAGATCCGGGGAAGAGTCAGATACGCAGTATTTT. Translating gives CSARSGEESDTQYF.

The CDR3 nucleotides read TGTGCCAGTAGTATGCTCAGCACAGATACGCAGTATTTT. Amino acid sequence: CASSMLSTDTQYF. The chain links TRBV19 to TRBJ2-3; D gene uncertain. Trimming removed 3 bases at V and 0 bases at J, with 4 bases between. In germline, CDR1 is LNHDA, CDR2 SQIVND (reference sequence). The CDR3 loop spans 13 amino acids.

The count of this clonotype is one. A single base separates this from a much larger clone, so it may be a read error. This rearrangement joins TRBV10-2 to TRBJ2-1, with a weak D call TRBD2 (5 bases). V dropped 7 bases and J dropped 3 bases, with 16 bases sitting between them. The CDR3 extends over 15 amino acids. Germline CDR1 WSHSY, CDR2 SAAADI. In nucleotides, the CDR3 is TGCGCCAGCATTTCCCCGGGATCCATCTACAATGAGCAGTTCTTC. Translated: CASISPGSIYNEQFF.